The present TCR beta chain was sequenced within a study of identical twins (dated by TCRdb to 2016 to 2017). Regarding the complete study: To test whether fetal clonotypes persist, this study deep-sequenced TCR alpha and beta repertoires from monozygotic twins, from unrelated adults of various ages, and from cord blood. Replicate twin experiments were performed at different times using different library preparation protocols to rule out contamination. Summary of the overall study and its limitations: Invariant T cells such as MAIT and iNKT could partly confound zero-insertion analyses, though diverse VJ usage argued against this for most clonotypes. Compared with coincidental sharing between unrelated individuals, an excess of low generation-probability sequences was observed among out-of-frame TCR alpha sequences shared between twins. Conclusions relied on cross-sectional statistical analysis, since the same donors could not be followed over many years. Abundant cord blood beta clonotypes had fewer insertions, young adult naive repertoires showed a similar but weaker trend, and memory repertoires showed no such trend. Excess twin sharing in beta out-of-frame sequences was weaker because fewer shared sequences lowered the signal-to-noise ratio. In monozygotic twins, out-of-frame TCR alpha sharing was systematically underestimated by recombination models, although the models agreed with sharing between unrelated individuals.

Every donor in the study was a healthy Caucasian. Three pairs of female monozygotic twins, all aged roughly 18 to 29 years, were included in the twin cohort. Peripheral blood mononuclear cells were used as the source from which RNA for TCR libraries was isolated. For CDR1 and CDR2, the germline V gene (reference sequence) lists LGHDT and YNNKEL. Spanning cysteine to phenylalanine, the CDR3 consists of 16 amino acids. The sequence is cut down to CDR3 DNA, 48 bases in frame from base 1. V and J lose 4 bases and 4 bases, and a span of 19 bases separates them. The library was generated by 5' RACE. TCRdb names Illumina HiSeq 2000 as the instrument used. Template switching added a universal primer binding site, and the final cDNA carried a unique molecular identifier that allowed TCR cDNA molecules to be counted accurately. Specific primers in the conserved constant-segment region were used to synthesize first-strand cDNA for the TCR alpha and beta chains. To control for contamination, each cDNA library was double barcoded with a SMART-Mk sample barcode plus Illumina barcodes. Two successive PCR steps introduced TruSeq adapter sequences along with Illumina sample barcodes. The Illumina HiSeq platform was used with custom primers to sequence TCR alpha and beta cDNA libraries. In the authors' own workflow: Raw reads were processed with MiGEC to extract unique molecular identifiers, and MiXCR was used to determine CDR3 positions. For each individual, recombination models were inferred using an EM algorithm with the repgenHMM and IGoR tools. The analysis of shared clonotypes was done with the tcR package in R, with sharing normalized by the product of cloneset sizes. To study raw recombination without the effects of thymic and clonal selection, out-of-frame nonproductive sequences were analyzed. Clones were called with MiXCR by TCRdb after fastp trimmed the public reads at Q25, and only in-frame beta chains were retained. A single entry per CDR3 protein holds the most common genes and DNA from its merged rows. The V and J calls here are based on TCRdb, not the publication. Present in this sample are under 800,000 distinct CDR3 sequences, 21% of which were seen just once. The top ten clones comprise roughly 4% of the sample.

With respect to this clonotype: It lacks a known antigen. Base qualities are not recorded, but no much larger clone differs from it by a single base.

The same sample was also used in a study of T cells expressing NK-cell markers. The second paper further reports: In sorted CD3+CD56+NKG2C+, CD3+CD56+NKG2C- and CD3+CD56-NKG2C+ T-cell subsets from 8 or 9 donors, TCR beta-chain repertoires were profiled. Among the eight sequenced donors, seven were HCMV-seropositive and one was HCMV-seronegative. In several experiments an anti-gammadeltaTCR antibody was added to restrict sorting to alphabetaTCR-expressing T cells. In six donors, the dominant CD3+CD56+NKG2C+ clonotypes were among the top 10 CD8+ clonotypes and accounted for about 1.0-7.5% of CD8+ T cells. Those dominant clonotypes were again the most abundant among CD3+CD56-NKG2C+ cells in a handful of donors, at about 25-60.1%. It remained unclear whether the expanded NKG2C-expressing T cell clones were specific for HCMV antigens. Randomly selected healthy volunteers, three men and five women, were used as the eight sequenced donors. HCMV serostatus was determined by detecting HCMV-specific IgG in serum with a commercial ELISA kit. For roughly 6 donors, bulk peripheral blood T-cell repertoires were also sequenced from unsorted PBMC. MIGEC was used to demultiplex reads and group reads by UMI, and MiTCR was used to assemble and quantify clonotypes. To remove erroneous sequences, TCR cDNA sequences were retained only when supported by two or more reads. Downstream repertoire analysis used the tcR package, and clonotypes were matched across fractions by CDR3 nucleotide sequence plus V segment. VDJmatch was used to annotate antigen specificity against VDJdb, with one amino acid substitution in CDR3 permitted.

Source material: PBMCs. The TCR sequence derives from a woman between 18 and 29 years old in good health. The sequence joins TRBV3-1 to TRBJ2-5, and the D gene may be TRBD2, 6 bases matching. CDR3 protein: CASSPFLGGSAETQYF. DNA sequence: TGTGCCAGCAGCCCTTTTCTAGGAGGGAGTGCAGAGACCCAGTACTTC.